The rows below give T cell receptor beta chains drawn from one sample of a study of T cell changes during pregnancy in multiple sclerosis. The data were produced by immunoSEQ multiplex PCR, yet TCRdb's version contains in-frame clones alone and is incomplete. The sample yields some 51,000 clones, approximately 94% seen once. Sequenced material: CD4+ T cells from peripheral blood mononuclear cells, taken in the second trimester of pregnancy. Every receptor here comes from a female donor with multiple sclerosis, enrolled in a pregnancy study. Each CDR3 is given with its conserved first and last residue. The order of the fields is J gene, D gene, V gene, clone size, CDR3 protein, CDR3 DNA. D genes are given only for firm matches. Expanded clones are given a class, and other clones once, few, many or no size at all.

TRBJ1-3	NA	TRBV18	NA	CASSPIKVTVPAGNTIYF	TGTGCCAGCTCACCTATTAAGGTGACAGTCCCCGCTGGAAACACCATATATTTT
TRBJ1-1	TRBD1	TRBV2	NA	CASTGQGAWEAFF	TGTGCCAGCACCGGCCAGGGGGCTTGGGAAGCTTTCTTT
TRBJ1-6	TRBD1	TRBV6-1	NA	CASRPTGGVVSPLHF	TGTGCCAGCAGACCCACAGGGGGCGTCGTCTCACCCCTCCACTTT
TRBJ1-2	NA	TRBV4-2	NA	CASSQGSGYGYTF	TGTGCCAGCAGCCAAGGCAGCGGCTATGGCTACACCTTC
TRBJ1-3	TRBD1	TRBV7-2	NA	CASSVGQGLGNTIYF	TGTGCCAGCAGCGTAGGACAGGGTTTGGGAAACACCATATATTTT
TRBJ1-2	NA	TRBV6-5	NA	CASSYGGARAYGYTF	TGTGCCAGCAGTTACGGGGGGGCGCGTGCCTATGGCTACACCTTC
TRBJ2-7	TRBD1	TRBV7-2	NA	CASSSRPGQGSYEQYF	TGTGCCAGCAGCTCGCGCCCGGGACAGGGGTCCTACGAGCAGTACTTC
TRBJ1-1	TRBD1	TRBV10-2	NA	CASTAGQGASTEAFF	TGCGCCAGCACCGCCGGACAGGGGGCTTCTACTGAAGCTTTCTTT
TRBJ2-7	NA	TRBV7-2	once	CASSRTTYEQYF	TGTGCCAGCAGCCGGACTACCTACGAGCAGTACTTC
TRBJ1-1	NA	TRBV6-6	NA	CASRGGAVGTEAFF	TGTGCCAGTCGAGGTGGGGCTGTGGGCACTGAAGCTTTCTTT
TRBJ1-6	TRBD1	TRBV7-2	once	CASSLTGPQLHF	TGTGCCAGCAGCTTGACAGGGCCCCAACTCCACTTT
TRBJ1-5	TRBD1	TRBV6-1	NA	CASSETGGPSNQPQHF	TGTGCCAGCAGTGAAACAGGGGGCCCCAGCAATCAGCCCCAGCATTTT
TRBJ2-3	TRBD2	TRBV6-4	NA	CASSGLAGGPDTQYF	TGTGCCAGCAGTGGACTAGCGGGGGGGCCAGATACGCAGTATTTT
TRBJ2-2	TRBD1	TRBV30	NA	CAWSVFRGQGANTGELFF	TGTGCCTGGAGTGTTTTCCGAGGGCAGGGGGCGAACACCGGGGAGCTGTTTTTT
TRBJ2-7	TRBD1	TRBV9	NA	CASSVGDSNPYEQYF	TGTGCCAGCAGCGTAGGGGACAGTAATCCTTACGAGCAGTACTTC
TRBJ1-1	TRBD1	TRBV6-6	NA	CASSTGVSTEAFF	TGTGCCAGCAGTACAGGGGTCTCGACTGAAGCTTTCTTT
TRBJ2-3	NA	TRBV7-3	NA	CASSRAPGATDTQYF	TGTGCCAGCAGCCGAGCGCCGGGAGCCACAGATACGCAGTATTTT
TRBJ1-5	NA	TRBV7-2	NA	CASSLGRERHSNQPQHF	TGTGCCAGCAGCTTAGGACGGGAGAGACATAGCAATCAGCCCCAGCATTTT
TRBJ1-5	TRBD1	TRBV7-2	NA	CASSLDAGGVSNQPQHF	TGTGCCAGCAGCTTAGACGCAGGGGGCGTCAGCAATCAGCCCCAGCATTTT
TRBJ2-2	NA	TRBV27	NA	CASSRPTGLTNTGELFF	TGTGCCAGCAGTAGACCAACGGGACTGACGAACACCGGGGAGCTGTTTTTT
TRBJ1-1	NA	TRBV4-2	NA	CASSQLQENTEAFF	TGTGCCAGCAGCCAGCTACAGGAAAACACTGAAGCTTTCTTT
TRBJ2-5	NA	TRBV11-1	NA	CASSLARQGGQETQYF	TGTGCCAGCAGCTTAGCGCGGCAGGGTGGACAAGAGACCCAGTACTTC
TRBJ2-4	TRBD1	TRBV7-3	NA	CASSPDRADIQYF	TGTGCCAGCAGCCCGGACAGGGCGGACATTCAGTACTTC
TRBJ1-1	TRBD1	TRBV19	NA	CATQDRSLSFEAFF	TGTGCCACGCAGGACAGGTCTCTTTCCTTCGAAGCTTTCTTT
TRBJ1-2	TRBD1	TRBV5-6	NA	CASSYLTLSPGQLHYGYTF	TGTGCCAGCAGCTACCTGACTCTAAGCCCGGGACAGCTCCACTATGGCTACACCTTC
TRBJ2-1	TRBD2	TRBV5-1	NA	CASSPMGTTSYNEQFF	TGCGCCAGTAGCCCTATGGGGACTACTTCCTACAATGAGCAGTTCTTC
TRBJ2-1	TRBD2	TRBV9	NA	CASSDGPRLAPQFF	TGTGCCAGCAGCGACGGGCCTAGACTAGCCCCGCAGTTCTTC
TRBJ1-2	TRBD1	TRBV2	NA	CASRQTGGFNYGYTF	TGTGCCAGCAGACAGACAGGGGGCTTTAACTATGGCTACACCTTC
TRBJ1-1	NA	TRBV4-3	few	CASSQVQRAEAFF	TGCGCCAGCAGCCAAGTACAGCGGGCTGAAGCTTTCTTT
TRBJ2-1	TRBD2	TRBV11-3	NA	CASSLRLAAYNEQFF	TGTGCCAGCAGCCTCCGACTAGCGGCTTACAATGAGCAGTTCTTC
TRBJ1-3	NA	TRBV5-1	once	CASSGLMGNGNTIYF	TGCGCCAGCAGCGGGCTGATGGGCAATGGAAACACCATATATTTT
TRBJ1-3	NA	TRBV11-3	NA	CASSFPQTSSGNTIYF	TGTGCCAGCAGCTTCCCCCAGACATCCTCTGGAAACACCATATATTTT
TRBJ1-3	NA	TRBV5-6	NA	CASSLFATGVLSGNTIYF	TGTGCCAGCAGCTTGTTCGCCACCGGAGTCCTCTCTGGAAACACCATATATTTT
TRBJ1-3	NA	TRBV9	once	CASSVKNPGSGNTIYF	TGTGCCAGCAGCGTAAAGAACCCGGGCTCTGGAAACACCATATATTTT
TRBJ2-5	TRBD1	TRBV7-9	NA	CASSQSTGGETQYF	TGTGCCAGCAGCCAATCGACAGGGGGAGAGACCCAGTACTTC
TRBJ2-2	TRBD2	TRBV7-3	NA	CASSLLGTSKGGELFF	TGTGCCAGCAGCTTACTCGGGACTAGTAAGGGAGGGGAGCTGTTTTTT
TRBJ1-1	TRBD1	TRBV6-4	NA	CASSDIQGGEAFF	TGTGCCAGCAGTGACATACAGGGGGGGGAAGCTTTCTTT
TRBJ2-3	TRBD2	TRBV12-5	NA	CASGLHRAGGLRFATDTQYF	TGTGCTAGTGGTCTCCACCGAGCGGGGGGGCTTAGGTTTGCCACAGATACGCAGTATTTT
TRBJ2-3	TRBD2	TRBV7-9	NA	CASSLTGGYDTQYF	TGTGCCAGCAGCTTGACGGGGGGGTATGATACGCAGTATTTT
TRBJ2-3	TRBD1	TRBV5-4	NA	CASSATGTGGPADTQYF	TGTGCCAGCAGCGCGACCGGGACAGGGGGCCCCGCAGATACGCAGTATTTT
TRBJ2-3	NA	TRBV7-2	NA	CASSLHSRGRVDTQYF	TGTGCCAGCAGCTTACATTCGCGGGGGCGCGTGGATACGCAGTATTTT
TRBJ1-4	NA	TRBV7-2	NA	CASTYRSAGPNEKLFF	TGTGCCAGCACATACCGATCGGCAGGTCCCAATGAAAAACTGTTTTTT
TRBJ1-6	TRBD1	TRBV11-2	NA	CASSLEGQINSPLHF	TGTGCCAGCAGCTTAGAGGGACAGATTAATTCACCCCTCCACTTT
TRBJ1-4	NA	TRBV19	NA	CASSIWTATNEKLFF	TGTGCCAGTAGTATATGGACTGCAACTAATGAAAAACTGTTTTTT
TRBJ2-3	TRBD2	TRBV7-9	NA	CASSSRLATTDTQYF	TGTGCCAGCAGCTCCAGACTAGCCACGACAGATACGCAGTATTTT
TRBJ1-6	NA	TRBV6-5	NA	CASSLAGQINSPLHF	TGTGCCAGCAGTTTGGCCGGACAGATTAATTCACCCCTCCACTTT
TRBJ1-3	NA	TRBV2	NA	CASKRLSGNTIYF	TGTGCCAGCAAGAGGCTCTCTGGAAACACCATATATTTT
TRBJ2-7	NA	TRBV4-3	NA	CASSHYQGSSYEQYF	TGCGCCAGCAGCCATTATCAGGGGTCCTCCTACGAGCAGTACTTC
TRBJ1-2	TRBD1	TRBV27	NA	CASRGTGEYGYTF	TGTGCCAGCAGAGGGACAGGGGAATATGGCTACACCTTC
TRBJ1-1	NA	TRBV18	once	CASSPPRRGTEAFF	TGTGCCAGCTCACCACCGAGGAGGGGCACTGAAGCTTTCTTT
TRBJ2-3	TRBD2	TRBV7-2	once	CASSLVLAGAANTDTQYF	TGTGCCAGCAGCTTAGTTCTAGCGGGGGCCGCCAACACAGATACGCAGTATTTT